Given below is one TCR beta chain in context. The antigen is undetermined. The sample originates from a study of beta chain features in type 1 diabetes. Study-level points and caveats: A PCR bias possibly favoring shorter templates would apply equally to patients and controls. TCRB CDR3s were moderately but significantly shorter in Type 1 diabetes patients in all four CD4+ subsets.

Based on CD45RO/CCR7/CD25/CD127/CD95/CD27, CD4+ regulatory, stem cell-like memory, naive and central memory cells were sorted. Germline assignment: CDR1 SEHNR and CDR2 FQNEAQ (reference sequence). The CDR3 covers 14 residues. V lost 1 base, J lost 4 bases, and 10 bases lay in between. As every portion of the isolated RNA was reverse transcribed, the sequencing read expressed TCRB transcripts. For naive, central memory and regulatory T cell samples, reads averaged roughly 3.5 million. Only in-frame clones appear in the TCRdb table, and some are missing; sequencing was by immunoSEQ multiplex PCR. This sample has about 320,000 clones, with around 15% found just once.

The rearrangement joins TRBV7-9 to TRBJ1-1; D uncertain. The receptor was derived from a man aged 25 to 45 in good health. The sequenced material came from central memory CD4+ T cells from blood. The CDR3 DNA follows: TGTGCCAGCAGCTTAGTCACCTTAAGCACTGAAGCTTTCTTT. Residues: CASSLVTLSTEAFF. Full variable domain (remainder filled in from reference TRBV7-9 and TRBJ1-1): DTGVSQNPRHKITKRGQNVTFRCDPISEHNRLYWYRQTLGQGPEFLTYFQNEAQLEKSRLLSDRFSAERPKGSFSTLEIQRTEQGDSAMYLCASSLVTLSTEAFFGQGTRLTVV.